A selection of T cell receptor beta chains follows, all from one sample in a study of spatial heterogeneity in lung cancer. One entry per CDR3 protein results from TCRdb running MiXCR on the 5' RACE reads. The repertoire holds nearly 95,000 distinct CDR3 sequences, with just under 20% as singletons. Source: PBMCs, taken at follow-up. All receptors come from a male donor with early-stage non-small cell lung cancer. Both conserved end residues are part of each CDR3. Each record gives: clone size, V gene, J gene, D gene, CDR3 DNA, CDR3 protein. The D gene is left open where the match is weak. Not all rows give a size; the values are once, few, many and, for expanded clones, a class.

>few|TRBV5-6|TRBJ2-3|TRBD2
TGTGCCAGCAGCCAGCGGGGAGGGCTAGATACGCAGTATTTT
CASSQRGGLDTQYF
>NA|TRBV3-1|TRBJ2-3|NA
TGTGCCAGCACCCTGACGGGCACAGATACGCAGAATTTT
CASTLTGTDTQNF
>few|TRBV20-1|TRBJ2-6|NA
TGCAGTGCCGCATTACAAGGGGCCAACGTCCTGACTTTC
CSAALQGANVLTF
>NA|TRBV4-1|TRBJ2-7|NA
TGCGCCAGCAGCCCGCCAGGGGGGAGTCAGTACTTC
CASSPPGGSQYF
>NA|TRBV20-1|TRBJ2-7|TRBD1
TGCAGTGCTCAATTAACCGGGACAGGGATTATTGGGCAGTACTTC
CSAQLTGTGIIGQYF
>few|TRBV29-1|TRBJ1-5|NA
TGCAGCGCAAGACTGAATAGCAATCAGCCCCAGCATTTT
CSARLNSNQPQHF
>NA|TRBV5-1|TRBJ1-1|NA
TGCGCCAGCAGCTTGGGACAGAGTCGCACTGAAGCTTTCTTT
CASSLGQSRTEAFF
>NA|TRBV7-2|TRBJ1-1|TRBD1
TGTGCCAGCAGCTTAGACAGGGGGGACACTGAAGCTTTCTTT
CASSLDRGDTEAFF
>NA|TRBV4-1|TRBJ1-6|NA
TGCGCCAGCAGCCAAGAGGACGTCCGAAGCTATAATTCACCCCTCCACTTT
CASSQEDVRSYNSPLHF
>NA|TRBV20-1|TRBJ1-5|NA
TGCAGTGCTAGAGCGACAGGTAGCAATCAGCCCCAGCATTTT
CSARATGSNQPQHF
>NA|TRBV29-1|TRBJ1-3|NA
TGCAGCGTTGGGAACCGAGGCGGAAACACCATATATTTT
CSVGNRGGNTIYF
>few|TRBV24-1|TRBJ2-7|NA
TGTGCCACCAGTGATCCCTCCTTTAGCAGCGAGCAGTACTTC
CATSDPSFSSEQYF
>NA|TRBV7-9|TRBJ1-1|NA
TGTGCCAGCAGCCAGACAACCGTGAACACTGAAGCTTTCTTT
CASSQTTVNTEAFF
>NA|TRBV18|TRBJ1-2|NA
TGTGCCAGCTCACCAAAGGACGGGACCTATGGCTACACCTTC
CASSPKDGTYGYTF
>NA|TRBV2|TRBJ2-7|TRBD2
TGTGCCAGCTACCTAGCGGGACACTCCTACGAGCAGTACTTC
CASYLAGHSYEQYF
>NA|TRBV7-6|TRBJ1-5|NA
TGTGCCAGCAGCTTTGACAGATATCAGCCCCAGCATTTT
CASSFDRYQPQHF
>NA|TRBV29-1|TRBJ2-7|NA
TGCAGCGTTAAAAAGGCGGGTGGGATCGACGAGCAGTACTTC
CSVKKAGGIDEQYF
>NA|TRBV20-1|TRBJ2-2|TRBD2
TGCAGTGCTCCCTTAGCGGGAGAAGGCGGGGAGCTGTTTTTT
CSAPLAGEGGELFF
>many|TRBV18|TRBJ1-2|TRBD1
TGTGCCAGCTCATTGACAGGGGATCGGGGCAGCTACACCTTC
CASSLTGDRGSYTF
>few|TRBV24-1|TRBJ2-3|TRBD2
TGTGCCACCAGCTTCACTTCAGGGACTAGCGGGGTTATGGATACGCAGTATTTT
CATSFTSGTSGVMDTQYF
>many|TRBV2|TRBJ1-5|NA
TGTGCCAGCAGTGCCGGAGATAGCAATCAGCCCCAGCATTTT
CASSAGDSNQPQHF
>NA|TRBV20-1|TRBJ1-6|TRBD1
TGCAGTGCTAGACACAGGGGGAATTCACCCCTCCACTTT
CSARHRGNSPLHF
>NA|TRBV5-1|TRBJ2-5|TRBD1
TGCGCCAGCAGCATACGGGGACAGCCGGCGGGAGAGACCCAGTACTTC
CASSIRGQPAGETQYF
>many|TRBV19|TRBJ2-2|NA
TGTGCCAGTAGTCCCGGGACCCGCGACACCGGGGAGCTGTTTTTT
CASSPGTRDTGELFF
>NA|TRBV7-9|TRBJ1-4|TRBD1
TGTGCCAGCAGCTCCCGGACAGGGTCTGAAAAACTGTTTTTT
CASSSRTGSEKLFF
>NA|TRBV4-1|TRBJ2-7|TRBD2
TGCGCCAGCAGACGGACTAGCGAGTCCTACGAGCAGTACTTC
CASRRTSESYEQYF
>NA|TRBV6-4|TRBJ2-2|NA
TGTGCCAGCAGTGCGGGACGCGCCGGGGAGCTGTTTTTT
CASSAGRAGELFF
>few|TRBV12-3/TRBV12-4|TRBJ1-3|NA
TGTGCCAGCAGTCGTCTACAGGTTTCGAGGAACACCATATATTTT
CASSRLQVSRNTIYF
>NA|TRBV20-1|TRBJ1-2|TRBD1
TGCAGTGCTAGTGGAGGGACAGGGCCACATTCCTATGGCTACACCTTC
CSASGGTGPHSYGYTF
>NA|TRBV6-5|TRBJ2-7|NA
TGTGCCAGCAGTTACAATGGGAGTCGGTACGAGCAGTACTTC
CASSYNGSRYEQYF
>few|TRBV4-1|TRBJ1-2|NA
TGCGCCAGCAGCCAAGAGACGATCTATGGCTACACCTTC
CASSQETIYGYTF
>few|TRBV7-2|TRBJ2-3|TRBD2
TGTGCCAGCAGCCTGGGGACTAGCGGGGCCACAGATACGCAGTATTTT
CASSLGTSGATDTQYF
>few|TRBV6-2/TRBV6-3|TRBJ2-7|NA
TGTGCCAGCAGTGATTTACCTAGCGCCGCATACTTC
CASSDLPSAAYF
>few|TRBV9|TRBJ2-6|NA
TGTGCCAGCAGCGGGGCCATGATTGGGGCCAACGTCCTGACTTTC
CASSGAMIGANVLTF
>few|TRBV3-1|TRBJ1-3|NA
TGTGCCAGCAGCCAATTTCCAGGGTACTCTGGAAACACCATATATTTT
CASSQFPGYSGNTIYF
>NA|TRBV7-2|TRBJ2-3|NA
TGTGCCAGCAGCTTTTTTTCAGATACGCAGTATTTT
CASSFFSDTQYF
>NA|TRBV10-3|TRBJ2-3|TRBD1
TGTGCCATCAGGGGGACAGATACCAGCACAGATACGCAGTATTTT
CAIRGTDTSTDTQYF
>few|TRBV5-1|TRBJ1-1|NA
TGCGCCAGCAGCTTGCAACCAGGGGACACTGAAGCTTTCTTT
CASSLQPGDTEAFF
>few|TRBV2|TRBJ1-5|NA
TGTGCCAGCAGCGGGGAGAGGGGCGGTGATCAGCCCCAGCATTTT
CASSGERGGDQPQHF
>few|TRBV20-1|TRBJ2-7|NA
TGCAGTGCTAGGGCGACTAGGTCCTACGAGCAGTACTTC
CSARATRSYEQYF
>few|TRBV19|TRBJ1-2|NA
TGTGCCAGTAGTATGGGAGACAGCTTCTACTATGGCTACACCTTC
CASSMGDSFYYGYTF
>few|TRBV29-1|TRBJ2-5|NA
TGCAGCGTTGTCCCAGGTACACAAGAGACCCAGTACTTC
CSVVPGTQETQYF
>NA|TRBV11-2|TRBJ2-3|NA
TGTGCCAGCAGCCCGAGGATGAACACAGATACGCAGTATTTT
CASSPRMNTDTQYF
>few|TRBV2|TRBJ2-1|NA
TGTGCCAGCAGTGAAGTTCGGGGACCCAATGAGCAGTTCTTC
CASSEVRGPNEQFF
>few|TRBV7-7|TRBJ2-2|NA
TGTGCCAGCAGCAGCGGGAACACCGGGGAGCTGTTTTTT
CASSSGNTGELFF